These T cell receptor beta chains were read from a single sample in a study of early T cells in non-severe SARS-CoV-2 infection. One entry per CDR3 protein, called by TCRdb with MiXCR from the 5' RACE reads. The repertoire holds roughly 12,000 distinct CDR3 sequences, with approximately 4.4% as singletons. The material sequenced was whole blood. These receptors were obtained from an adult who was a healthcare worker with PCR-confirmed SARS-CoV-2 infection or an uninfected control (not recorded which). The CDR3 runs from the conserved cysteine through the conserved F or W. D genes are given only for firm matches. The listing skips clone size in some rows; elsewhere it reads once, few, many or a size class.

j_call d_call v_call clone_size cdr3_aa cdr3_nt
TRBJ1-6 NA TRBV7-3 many CASSLSPPGSSYNSPLHF TGTGCCAGCAGCCTCTCTCCCCCAGGGAGCTCCTATAATTCACCCCTCCACTTT
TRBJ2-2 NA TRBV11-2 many CASSLVPTSGELFF TGTGCCAGCAGCTTAGTACCTACCTCCGGGGAGCTGTTTTTT
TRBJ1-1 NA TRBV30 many CARYRAGAERTEAFF TGTGCCCGCTACCGGGCAGGGGCTGAGCGCACTGAAGCTTTCTTT
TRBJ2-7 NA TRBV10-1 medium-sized CASSRGGAYEQYF TGCGCCAGCAGTCGCGGCGGGGCTTACGAGCAGTACTTC
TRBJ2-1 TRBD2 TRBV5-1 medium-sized CASSLPLLAGGQGSEQFF TGCGCCAGCAGTTTGCCCCTGCTAGCGGGGGGCCAGGGTAGTGAGCAGTTCTTC
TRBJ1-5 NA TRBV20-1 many CSAGTEPNSNQPQHF TGCAGTGCGGGCACAGAGCCGAATAGCAATCAGCCCCAGCATTTT
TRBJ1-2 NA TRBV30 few CAWSPRGKGANYGYTF TGTGCCTGGAGCCCTAGGGGCAAGGGCGCTAACTATGGCTACACCTTC
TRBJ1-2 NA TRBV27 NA CASSALQGRGYTF TGTGCCAGCAGTGCACTACAGGGAAGAGGCTACACCTTC
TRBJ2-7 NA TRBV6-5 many CASSYSRDQGNEQYF TGTGCCAGCAGTTACTCGCGGGACCAGGGAAACGAGCAGTACTTC
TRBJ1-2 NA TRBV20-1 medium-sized CSARDPWGLGYGYTF TGCAGTGCTAGAGATCCGTGGGGGCTGGGTTATGGCTACACCTTC
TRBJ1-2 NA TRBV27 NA CASSLEPAVYGYTF TGTGCCAGCAGTTTAGAGCCAGCGGTCTATGGCTACACCTTC
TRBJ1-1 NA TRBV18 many CASSPTSLGGPRETEAFF TGTGCCAGCTCACCAACATCCCTGGGGGGCCCACGGGAAACTGAAGCTTTCTTT
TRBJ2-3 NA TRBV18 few CASSSLSDTQYF TGTGCCAGCTCCTCCCTCTCGGATACGCAGTATTTT
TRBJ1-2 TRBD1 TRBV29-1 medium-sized CSVVDSGGLTTTF TGCAGCGTTGTAGATTCAGGGGGCTTGACTACCACCTTC
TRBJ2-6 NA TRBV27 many CASTLSQGHGANVLTF TGTGCCAGCACCCTGTCCCAGGGCCATGGGGCCAACGTCCTGACTTTC
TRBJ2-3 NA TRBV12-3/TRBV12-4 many CASSSRTDTQYF TGTGCCAGCAGTTCCCGCACAGATACGCAGTATTTT
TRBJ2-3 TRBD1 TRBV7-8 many CASSVTGFTDTQYF TGTGCCAGCAGCGTGACAGGGTTCACAGATACGCAGTATTTT
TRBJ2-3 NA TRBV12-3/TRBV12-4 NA CASSPPSSRITDTQYF TGTGCCAGCAGTCCCCCGAGCTCCCGGATAACAGATACGCAGTATTTT
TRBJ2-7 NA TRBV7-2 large CASSKVQTYEQYF TGTGCCAGCAGCAAGGTACAGACCTACGAGCAGTACTTC
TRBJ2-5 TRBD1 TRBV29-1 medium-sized CSVTGVQETQYF TGCAGCGTTACAGGGGTTCAAGAGACCCAGTACTTC
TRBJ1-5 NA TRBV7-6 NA CASSLDPSQPQHF TGTGCCAGCAGCTTGGATCCCAGTCAGCCCCAGCATTTT
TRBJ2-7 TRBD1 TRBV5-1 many CASSLEWQGDEQYF TGCGCCAGCAGCTTGGAGTGGCAGGGGGACGAGCAGTACTTC
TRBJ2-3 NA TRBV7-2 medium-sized CASSPAGSQRTQYF TGTGCCAGCAGCCCAGCCGGCTCCCAGCGCACGCAGTATTTT
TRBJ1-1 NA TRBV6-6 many CASSSPGGAREAFF TGTGCCAGCAGCTCACCGGGGGGGGCGCGAGAAGCTTTCTTT
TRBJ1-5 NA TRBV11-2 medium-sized CASSPGSNQPQHF TGTGCCAGCAGCCCTGGGAGCAATCAGCCCCAGCATTTT
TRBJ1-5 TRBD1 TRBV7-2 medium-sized CASSYRDSQYQPQHF TGTGCCAGCAGCTACCGGGACAGCCAATATCAGCCCCAGCATTTT
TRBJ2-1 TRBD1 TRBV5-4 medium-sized CASSFPGGNVGEQFF TGTGCCAGCAGCTTTCCAGGGGGCAATGTGGGTGAGCAGTTCTTC
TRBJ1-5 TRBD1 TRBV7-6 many CASSPGQARNQPQHF TGTGCCAGCAGCCCGGGACAGGCAAGAAATCAGCCCCAGCATTTT
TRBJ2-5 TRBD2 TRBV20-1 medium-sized CSARGGGAEETQYF TGCAGTGCTAGAGGCGGGGGGGCCGAGGAGACCCAGTACTTC
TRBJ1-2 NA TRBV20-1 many CSASGDHYGYTF TGCAGTGCTAGTGGGGATCACTATGGCTACACCTTC
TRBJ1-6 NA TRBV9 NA CASSVVGGNNSPLHF TGTGCCAGCAGCGTAGTAGGTGGGAATAATTCACCCCTCCACTTT
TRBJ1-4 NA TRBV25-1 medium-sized CASSEEWARGEKLFF TGTGCCAGCAGTGAAGAGTGGGCCCGCGGGGAAAAACTGTTTTTT
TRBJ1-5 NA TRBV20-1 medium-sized CSAGQSAGALSNQPQHF TGCAGTGCTGGCCAGTCCGCAGGGGCCCTGAGCAATCAGCCCCAGCATTTT
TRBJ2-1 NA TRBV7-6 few CASSLEQGAKGEQFF TGTGCCAGCAGCTTAGAACAGGGAGCTAAGGGTGAGCAGTTCTTC
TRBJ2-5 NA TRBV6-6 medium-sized CASSYKETQYF TGTGCCAGCAGTTACAAGGAGACCCAGTACTTC